The rows below give T cell receptor beta chains drawn from one sample of a study of T cells in localized non-small cell lung cancer. The protocol was immunoSEQ multiplex PCR, while the TCRdb copy is restricted to in-frame clones and leaves out a portion. The repertoire holds over 70,000 clones, with approximately 90% as singletons. Sequencing used PBMCs, obtained before any cancer treatment. These receptors originate from a woman aged 35 to 75 with stage II squamous cell lung carcinoma. CDR3s include the opening cysteine and the closing phenylalanine or tryptophan. Each record gives: V gene, clone size, D gene, J gene, CDR3 DNA, CDR3 protein. The D gene is left open where the match is weak. Part of the rows lack a size; the others show once, few, many or a class for expanded clones.

v_gene: TRBV5-1; abundance: NA; d_gene: NA; j_gene: TRBJ2-1; CDR3nt: TGCGCCAGCAGAAGGGGGATGAACAATGAGCAGTTCTTC; CDR3aa: CASRRGMNNEQFF
v_gene: TRBV5-4; abundance: NA; d_gene: TRBD2; j_gene: TRBJ2-7; CDR3nt: TGTGCCAGCAGCCCCGTCTCGGGAGGAGCCTACGAGCAGTACTTC; CDR3aa: CASSPVSGGAYEQYF
v_gene: TRBV6-1; abundance: NA; d_gene: NA; j_gene: TRBJ1-2; CDR3nt: TGTGCCAGCAGCTTAGGGACGACCTATGGCTACACCTTC; CDR3aa: CASSLGTTYGYTF
v_gene: TRBV4-1; abundance: NA; d_gene: NA; j_gene: TRBJ1-3; CDR3nt: TGCGCCAGCAGCCAAGGGCAGGGGCTAGGAGGAAACACCATATATTTT; CDR3aa: CASSQGQGLGGNTIYF
v_gene: TRBV5-6; abundance: NA; d_gene: NA; j_gene: TRBJ2-3; CDR3nt: TGTGCCAGCAGCCCCGCGCGTGGCGGGGGCCGCACAGATACGCAGTATTTT; CDR3aa: CASSPARGGGRTDTQYF
v_gene: TRBV10-3; abundance: NA; d_gene: TRBD1; j_gene: TRBJ1-1; CDR3nt: TGTGCCGTTACAGGGGGCGAAAGGAACACTGAAGCTTTCTTT; CDR3aa: CAVTGGERNTEAFF
v_gene: TRBV6-5; abundance: NA; d_gene: TRBD2; j_gene: TRBJ2-7; CDR3nt: TGTGCCAGCAGTTACGAGACTAGCGGATACTACGAGCAGTACTTC; CDR3aa: CASSYETSGYYEQYF
v_gene: TRBV28; abundance: NA; d_gene: NA; j_gene: TRBJ2-7; CDR3nt: TGTGCCAGCAGTTTCCAACAGACCTACGAGCAGTACTTC; CDR3aa: CASSFQQTYEQYF
v_gene: TRBV6-1; abundance: NA; d_gene: TRBD1; j_gene: TRBJ2-2; CDR3nt: TGTGCCAGCAGTGAAGCGGGCGTTGGGGTAAGCCGGGACAGAAGAAACACCGGGGAGCTGTTTTTT; CDR3aa: CASSEAGVGVSRDRRNTGELFF
v_gene: TRBV6-1; abundance: NA; d_gene: NA; j_gene: TRBJ2-2; CDR3nt: TGTGCCAGCAGTGCCCGGCCCCAGGGAACGAACACCGGGGAGCTGTTTTTT; CDR3aa: CASSARPQGTNTGELFF
v_gene: TRBV19; abundance: NA; d_gene: TRBD2; j_gene: TRBJ2-1; CDR3nt: TGTGCCAGTAGTTCTCCTAGCGGGAGGGCCAGTGAGCAGTTCTTC; CDR3aa: CASSSPSGRASEQFF
v_gene: TRBV4-1; abundance: NA; d_gene: NA; j_gene: TRBJ2-2; CDR3nt: TGCGCCAGCAGCCAACCGGGGGGCAACGGGGAGCTGTTTTTT; CDR3aa: CASSQPGGNGELFF
v_gene: TRBV30; abundance: NA; d_gene: NA; j_gene: TRBJ1-2; CDR3nt: TGTGCCTGGAGTATCCCGACGAGAGACTATGGCTACACCTTC; CDR3aa: CAWSIPTRDYGYTF
v_gene: TRBV28; abundance: NA; d_gene: NA; j_gene: TRBJ1-5; CDR3nt: TGTGCCAGCAGTTTTGCAGGGTACGGACAGCCCCAGCATTTT; CDR3aa: CASSFAGYGQPQHF
v_gene: TRBV5-1; abundance: NA; d_gene: NA; j_gene: TRBJ1-1; CDR3nt: TGCGCCAGCTCTGCAGGCGTGAACACTGAAGCTTTCTTT; CDR3aa: CASSAGVNTEAFF
v_gene: TRBV4-2; abundance: NA; d_gene: NA; j_gene: TRBJ1-5; CDR3nt: TGTGCCAGCAGCTCCAGGCCGGGGGGCAGCAATCAGCCCCAGCATTTT; CDR3aa: CASSSRPGGSNQPQHF
v_gene: TRBV6-1; abundance: NA; d_gene: NA; j_gene: TRBJ2-7; CDR3nt: TGTGCCAGCAGTGTCTTACAAGTCTACGAGCAGTACTTC; CDR3aa: CASSVLQVYEQYF
v_gene: TRBV30; abundance: NA; d_gene: NA; j_gene: TRBJ2-1; CDR3nt: TGTGCCTGGAGCCCGGGACCCAACTCCCATGAGCAGTTCTTC; CDR3aa: CAWSPGPNSHEQFF
v_gene: TRBV29-1; abundance: NA; d_gene: TRBD1; j_gene: TRBJ2-1; CDR3nt: TGCAGCGTGGAGTGGGGGACAGGGCGATTCTTC; CDR3aa: CSVEWGTGRFF
v_gene: TRBV29-1; abundance: NA; d_gene: NA; j_gene: TRBJ2-1; CDR3nt: TGCAGCGTTCTAGAGCGCAATGAGCAGTTCTTC; CDR3aa: CSVLERNEQFF
v_gene: TRBV6-1; abundance: NA; d_gene: NA; j_gene: TRBJ1-2; CDR3nt: TGTGCCAGCAGTGGCGGGGGGGTAGGCTACACCTTC; CDR3aa: CASSGGGVGYTF
v_gene: TRBV2; abundance: NA; d_gene: NA; j_gene: TRBJ1-1; CDR3nt: TGTGCCAGCAGTCTTGCTGTGGACAGAGGGGACACTGAAGCTTTCTTT; CDR3aa: CASSLAVDRGDTEAFF
v_gene: TRBV2; abundance: NA; d_gene: TRBD1; j_gene: TRBJ2-6; CDR3nt: TGTGCCAGCAGACCTGGACAGGGAGCAAGCTCTGGGGCCAACGTCCTGACTTTC; CDR3aa: CASRPGQGASSGANVLTF
v_gene: TRBV10-2; abundance: few; d_gene: NA; j_gene: TRBJ2-3; CDR3nt: TGCGCCAGCAGCGGGGGCGATACGCAGTATTTT; CDR3aa: CASSGGDTQYF
v_gene: TRBV5-8; abundance: once; d_gene: NA; j_gene: TRBJ2-2; CDR3nt: TGTGCCAGATCCGGCCGAATCGCGAACACCGGGGAGCTGTTTTTT; CDR3aa: CARSGRIANTGELFF
v_gene: TRBV11-3; abundance: NA; d_gene: NA; j_gene: TRBJ1-6; CDR3nt: TGTGCCAGCAGCTTCGGGGGCGATTCACCCCTCCACTTT; CDR3aa: CASSFGGDSPLHF
v_gene: TRBV6-5; abundance: few; d_gene: NA; j_gene: TRBJ2-5; CDR3nt: TGTGCCAGCAGTTCGAGGCCACAAGGAGGGGAGACCCAGTACTTC; CDR3aa: CASSSRPQGGETQYF